Following are 12 T cell receptor beta chains from one sample sequenced in a study of T-cell reconstitution after alpha-beta-depleted transplantation in children. The library targeted TCRbeta and was prepared with unique molecular identifiers. Via MiXCR, TCRdb re-called the PCR reads, giving one row per CDR3 protein. Seen here are approximately 1,000,000 distinct CDR3 sequences, 25% to 35% observed once, and the top ten hold more than 25%. The starting material was PBMCs, mostly from graft donor cells, obtained 360 days after TCRalphabeta/CD19-depleted stem cell transplant. These receptors came from a boy younger than two who had a stem cell transplant for SCID, so the T cells may come from the graft donor.

This clonotype was found a few times. V gene TRBV20-1 combines with J gene TRBJ2-1; 9 positions match TRBD1. The V gene's germline CDR1 is DFQATT and CDR2 SNEGSKA (reference sequence). The CDR3 loop spans 15 amino acids. J lost 8 bases, V lost 6 bases, and 14 bases had no gene match. The CDR3 protein is CSALDPGTGQYEQFF. The CDR3 coding sequence is TGCAGTGCCCTGGACCCCGGGACAGGGCAATATGAGCAGTTCTTC.

The chain is built from TRBV4-2 and TRBJ1-6; no definite D call. The germline V gene encodes CDR1 LGHNA and CDR2 YNFKEQ. The CDR3 is 16 residues long. V dropped 0 bases and J dropped 13 bases, with 19 bases sitting between them. Here the CDR3 reads CASSQDREADARPLHF. As DNA, the CDR3 is TGTGCCAGCAGCCAAGATAGGGAGGCTGATGCCCGTCCCCTCCACTTT.

In this sample, this clonotype turned up a few times. V and J are TRBV12-3 or TRBV12-4 and TRBJ2-3, with D hard to call. The CDR3 is 14 amino acids. V shed 3 bases and J shed 6 bases, with 13 bases lying between them. CDR3 nucleotide sequence: TGTGCCAGCAGTTTCCTCTTGGGTGTTGATACGCAGTATTTT. Translating it yields CASSFLLGVDTQYF.

This clonotype was counted between two and nine times. The rearrangement links TRBV5-5 to TRBJ2-7, with TRBD2 matching over 7 bases. The CDR3 contains 14 residues. Germline V gene lookup returns CDR1 SGHKS and CDR2 YYEKEE (reference sequence). V was clipped by 3 bases and J by 7 bases; unmatched bases: 10. In nucleotides, the CDR3 is TGTGCCAGCAGCTGGGGCCAGGAGGGAGGGGAGCAGTACTTC. Its translation is CASSWGQEGGEQYF.

This clonotype was picked up a small number of times. This chain links TRBV4-1 with TRBJ2-5; D perhaps matches TRBD1 (6 bases). Germline V CDR1 and CDR2: MGHRA, YSYEKL. CDR3 size: 14 residues. Trimming left V 1 base short and J 4 bases short, with 10 bases between. The CDR3 nucleotides read TGCGCCAGCAGCCAAGTGATAGGGGGAGAGACCCAGTACTTC. Translation: CASSQVIGGETQYF.

The chain recombines TRBV11-1 with TRBJ2-3; a weak D match, TRBD1 (5 bases). The CDR3 contains 15 residues. Germline V gives CDR1 SGHAT, CDR2 FQDESV (reference sequence). V lost 6 bases to trimming and J lost 2 bases, with 15 bases between them. CDR3 bases: TGTGCCAGCAGTCGGAGTGGGGCCCTCACAGATACGCAGTATTTT. Its protein is CASSRSGALTDTQYF.

The chain couples TRBV5-1 to TRBJ1-5; D remains unclear. The CDR3 loop spans 15 amino acids. Germline V gives CDR1 SGHRS, CDR2 YFSETQ. The ends were cut back, 4 bases at V and 4 bases at J, with 15 bases in the middle. The CDR3 bases are TGCGCCAGCAGCCCTCTAGGCAGTATTAATCAGCCCCAGCATTTT. Protein product: CASSPLGSINQPQHF.

This chain connects TRBV3-1 to TRBJ1-2; 9 bases line up with TRBD1. Looked up from germline, CDR1 is LGHDT and CDR2 is YNNKEL (reference sequence). CDR3 length equals 16 residues. J was trimmed by 4 bases and V by 0 bases; bases with no gene match: 6. The CDR3 is CASSQDRTGGFYGYTF. Written as DNA, the CDR3 is TGTGCCAGCAGCCAAGATCGCACAGGGGGCTTCTATGGCTACACCTTC.

This sequence joins TRBV6-1 and TRBJ1-1; TRBD1 aligns across 7 bases. This CDR3 has 13 amino acids. V was clipped by 7 bases and J by 5 bases; unmatched bases: 7. From germline, CDR1 is MNHNS and CDR2 SASEGT. CDR3 amino acids: CASTPDRRTEAFF. DNA for the CDR3: TGTGCCAGCACCCCGGACAGGCGGACTGAAGCTTTCTTT.

This chain's CDR3 is CASSQANGQPQHF. As DNA, the CDR3 is TGTGCCAGCAGCCAAGCCAACGGTCAGCCCCAGCATTTT. The chain joins TRBV3-1 to TRBJ1-5, with D unresolved. The CDR3 has 13 amino acids. The germline V gene has CDR1 LGHDT and CDR2 YNNKEL (reference sequence). Trimming cost V 1 base and J 6 bases, with 7 bases left between them. Based on the CDR3 plus reference TRBV3-1 and TRBJ1-5, the full variable domain is DTAVSQTPKYLVTQMGNDKSIKCEQNLGHDTMYWYKQDSKKFLKIMFSYNNKELIINETVPNRFSPKSPDKAHLNLHINSLELGDSAVYFCASSQANGQPQHFGDGTRLSIL.

The rearrangement uses TRBV5-1 and TRBJ2-7, with D maybe TRBD1 (5 bases). V was shortened by 0 bases and J by 7 bases, with 17 bases between the two germline ends. This CDR3 has 15 residues. Germline CDR1 reads SGHRS; CDR2 reads YFSETQ. The CDR3 DNA follows: TGCGCCAGCAGCTTGGAGTGGGGCTGGGGAAGGGAGCAGTACTTC. Its translation is CASSLEWGWGREQYF.

This clonotype was found once. The rearrangement uses TRBV28 and TRBJ2-7; a weak D match, TRBD1 (5 bases). The CDR3 has 15 residues. CDR1 is MDHEN, CDR2 SYDVKM, per germline. V shed 3 bases and J shed 4 bases, with 16 bases lying between them. CDR3 sequence (DNA): TGTGCCAGCAGTTTCTTCTCCAGGGCTCGGTACGAGCAGTACTTC. This translates into CASSFFSRARYEQYF.